This TCR beta chain is from a study of blood T cell repertoires in COVID-19. Background on the study: Both acute and convalescent COVID-19 samples were obtained from the United States, Italy and Spain. T cells, B-cell-depleted T cells, or PBMCs provided the cDNA or gDNA that served as material.

This table comes from immunoSEQ multiplex PCR, and its TCRdb copy is limited to in-frame clones, with some not included. The table lists about 200,000 clones, roughly 90% of them singletons. Cohort 3 recovery required two negative PCRs, clearance, or symptom resolution. The CDR3 consists of 13 residues. Trimming left V 2 bases short and J 4 bases short, with 8 bases between. In its sample, this clone was seen once. J is TRBJ2-5 and V is TRBV12-3 or TRBV12-4; TRBD1 might be the D (5 bases). Input material: PBMCs or T cells enriched from blood (not recorded which). This TCR derives from a woman between 18 and 29 years old who had recovered from COVID-19. CDR3 loop: CASSLYQGETQYF. DNA of the CDR3: TGTGCCAGCAGTTTATACCAGGGAGAGACCCAGTACTTC.